The following is a T cell receptor (beta chain) sequence with its context. In the authors' methods: Amplification of reference gene primers provided the estimated nucleated cell counts. Using immunoSEQ multiplex PCR, the repertoire was profiled, and TCRdb retains in-frame clones only, with some absent. That table furnishes V, J and clone size, whereas the DNA furnished D and trimming. The sample gives tens of thousands of clones, over 80% of which show up once; approximately 9.6% is in the top ten. CDR3 length: 15 amino acids. J gave up 3 bases and V 4 bases, and 6 bases lay outside the gene matches. Germline V CDR1 and CDR2: SGHDT, YYEEEE. The sample belongs to a study of blood T cell repertoires in COVID-19. Study background: The origin of the acute and convalescent COVID-19 samples was the United States, Italy and Spain. In each case, the material was cDNA or gDNA derived from T cells, B-cell-depleted T cells, or PBMCs.

The TCR sequence derives from a human donor with active COVID-19. The donor label of this sample is uncertain. V gene TRBV5-6 combines with J gene TRBJ2-7, with 11 bases fitting TRBD1. The sequenced sample consisted of peripheral blood. For the CDR3, the DNA is TGTGCCAGCAGCCGAACCGGGACAGGGGGCTACGAGCAGTACTTC. Protein sequence: CASSRTGTGGYEQYF.